A selection of T cell receptor beta chains follows, all from one sample in a study of shared clonotypes between healthy human individuals. Libraries were prepared by immunoSEQ multiplex PCR; TCRdb keeps only in-frame clonotypes and omits some of them. The sample carries 2 million to 2.5 million clones, 85% to 95% recorded once. The sample comprised naive CD8+ T cells sorted from blood. The receptor set was obtained from a man aged 18-30 years in good health. Both conserved end residues are part of each CDR3. The order of the fields is V gene, J gene, D gene, clone size, CDR3 protein, CDR3 DNA. The D gene is left open where the match is weak. Not every row has a clone size; where given, it reads once, few, many or a size class.

TRBV15	TRBJ1-1	TRBD1	-	CATSRDHDRGEAFF	TGTGCCACCAGCAGAGATCATGACAGGGGTGAAGCTTTCTTT
TRBV7-2	TRBJ1-5	-	-	CASSLDGYQPQHF	TGTGCCAGCAGCTTGGACGGATATCAGCCCCAGCATTTT
TRBV7-3	TRBJ2-7	TRBD2	-	CASSLRLAGAVEQYF	TGTGCCAGCAGCTTAAGACTAGCGGGAGCCGTAGAGCAGTACTTC
TRBV4-1	TRBJ1-1	-	-	CASSQDPAYTEAFF	TGCGCCAGCAGCCAAGATCCAGCGTACACTGAAGCTTTCTTT
TRBV27	TRBJ2-1	TRBD1	-	CASSPVGTGYNEQFF	TGTGCCAGCAGTCCTGTCGGGACAGGCTACAATGAGCAGTTCTTC
TRBV27	TRBJ2-5	-	-	CASSLGGTGYQETQYF	TGTGCCAGCAGTTTAGGGGGGACGGGGTACCAAGAGACCCAGTACTTC
TRBV5-4	TRBJ1-6	-	-	CASSLGGTEHNSPLHF	TGTGCCAGCAGCTTGGGGGGGACGGAACATAATTCACCCCTCCACTTT
TRBV7-9	TRBJ2-2	-	-	CASSFEDTNTGELFF	TGTGCCAGCAGCTTCGAAGACACGAACACCGGGGAGCTGTTTTTT
TRBV7-9	TRBJ2-7	TRBD1	-	CASSQLTGDQYYEQYF	TGTGCCAGCAGTCAACTGACAGGGGACCAATACTACGAGCAGTACTTC
TRBV7-3	TRBJ2-1	-	-	CASSSSLYNEQFF	TGTGCCAGCAGCTCCAGCCTGTACAATGAGCAGTTCTTC
TRBV7-9	TRBJ2-5	TRBD1	-	CASSSRRDRGPETQYF	TGTGCCAGCAGCTCCCGTAGGGACAGGGGGCCGGAGACCCAGTACTTC
TRBV27	TRBJ1-4	TRBD1	-	CASRAGQDHEKLFF	TGTGCCAGCAGGGCGGGACAGGACCATGAAAAACTGTTTTTT
TRBV19	TRBJ2-7	-	-	CASSRRDRAYEQYF	TGTGCCAGTAGTCGCAGGGACCGAGCCTACGAGCAGTACTTC
TRBV7-8	TRBJ2-5	-	-	CASTFTGEPRQETQYF	TGTGCCAGCACCTTCACGGGGGAGCCGAGGCAAGAGACCCAGTACTTC
TRBV5-1	TRBJ2-1	-	-	CASSLEQVADGESYNEQFF	TGCGCCAGCAGCTTGGAACAGGTCGCCGATGGAGAATCCTACAATGAGCAGTTCTTC
TRBV10-3	TRBJ2-2	-	-	CAISVGGNTGELFF	TGTGCCATCAGTGTGGGAGGGAACACCGGGGAGCTGTTTTTT
TRBV28	TRBJ2-5	-	-	CASSSDRPEETQYF	TGTGCCAGCAGTTCGGACAGACCAGAAGAGACCCAGTACTTC
TRBV7-3	TRBJ2-7	TRBD1	-	CASSLWTGAFCRREQYF	TGTGCCAGCAGCTTATGGACAGGGGCTTTTTGTCGGCGGGAGCAGTACTTC
TRBV5-6	TRBJ1-2	TRBD1	-	CASSFLQGAEVNGYTF	TGTGCCAGCAGCTTCCTCCAGGGGGCCGAGGTTAATGGCTACACCTTC
TRBV27	TRBJ1-5	-	-	CASSPGTEGNQPQHF	TGTGCCAGCAGCCCCGGGACCGAGGGCAATCAGCCCCAGCATTTT
TRBV19	TRBJ1-5	-	-	CASRVGAWEDSNQPQHF	TGTGCCAGTAGGGTGGGCGCGTGGGAGGATAGCAATCAGCCCCAGCATTTT
TRBV30	TRBJ1-1	TRBD1	-	CAWSAGTGIFTEAFF	TGTGCCTGGAGTGCCGGGACAGGGATTTTCACTGAAGCTTTCTTT
TRBV5-1	TRBJ2-5	TRBD2	-	CASSLATSGGFSETQYF	TGCGCCAGCAGCTTGGCGACTAGCGGGGGGTTTTCGGAGACCCAGTACTTC
TRBV4-1	TRBJ2-5	-	once	CASSQESNTGETQYF	TGCGCCAGCAGCCAAGAATCAAACACTGGGGAGACCCAGTACTTC
TRBV4-1	TRBJ1-5	TRBD1	-	CASSQGIGGAGQPQHF	TGCGCCAGCAGCCAAGGAATAGGGGGCGCGGGTCAGCCCCAGCATTTT
TRBV15	TRBJ2-2	-	once	CATRGDANTGELFF	TGTGCCACCAGGGGAGATGCGAACACCGGGGAGCTGTTTTTT
TRBV28	TRBJ1-1	TRBD1	-	CASSYRGGGNKAFF	TGTGCCAGCAGTTACAGGGGAGGGGGGAATAAAGCTTTCTTT
TRBV7-9	TRBJ2-7	TRBD1	-	CASSLGQGPLGQYF	TGTGCCAGCAGCTTAGGACAGGGGCCCTTAGGGCAGTACTTC
TRBV6-5	TRBJ2-2	-	once	CASSPPGTGELFF	TGTGCCAGCAGTCCTCCGGGAACCGGGGAGCTGTTTTTT
TRBV11-2	TRBJ1-5	TRBD1	-	CASSLRGADQPQHF	TGTGCCAGCAGCCTCAGGGGGGCTGATCAGCCCCAGCATTTT
TRBV5-1	TRBJ2-6	TRBD2	-	CASSREGTLLSGANVLTF	TGCGCCAGCAGTCGGGAGGGGACACTCCTCTCTGGGGCCAACGTCCTGACTTTC
TRBV9	TRBJ2-7	TRBD2	once	CASSVVWRSGSSYEQYF	TGTGCCAGCAGCGTAGTATGGCGGAGCGGGAGCTCCTACGAGCAGTACTTC
TRBV11-2	TRBJ1-1	TRBD1	-	CASRPTGTPTEAFF	TGTGCCAGCAGGCCGACAGGGACCCCCACTGAAGCTTTCTTT
TRBV13	TRBJ2-7	-	-	CASSSDREGWAYEQYF	TGTGCCAGCAGCTCAGACAGAGAAGGTTGGGCCTACGAGCAGTACTTC
TRBV5-4	TRBJ1-1	-	few	CASSSDGGQKNTEAFF	TGTGCCAGCAGCTCTGATGGGGGGCAAAAGAACACTGAAGCTTTCTTT
TRBV7-2	TRBJ1-5	-	-	CASSPGPGDNQPQHF	TGTGCCAGCAGCCCCGGACCGGGGGACAATCAGCCCCAGCATTTT
TRBV11-2	TRBJ2-2	-	-	CASSLRQYGTGELFF	TGTGCCAGCAGCTTAAGACAGTACGGCACCGGGGAGCTGTTTTTT
TRBV7-9	TRBJ2-1	TRBD2	-	CASSLYSGGENEQFF	TGTGCCAGCAGCTTATACAGCGGGGGGGAGAATGAGCAGTTCTTC
TRBV6-5	TRBJ2-7	TRBD1	-	CASSNLRGQGYEQYF	TGTGCCAGCAGTAATTTGCGAGGACAGGGCTACGAGCAGTACTTC
TRBV18	TRBJ1-2	-	-	CASSPGREGGLGYTF	TGTGCCAGCTCACCCGGCAGGGAAGGGGGGCTTGGCTACACCTTC
TRBV25-1	TRBJ2-5	-	-	CASSELGGGETQYF	TGTGCCAGCAGTGAATTGGGGGGAGGCGAGACCCAGTACTTC
TRBV6-5	TRBJ2-2	-	-	CASSYENTGELFF	TGTGCCAGCAGTTATGAGAACACCGGGGAGCTGTTTTTT
TRBV28	TRBJ1-4	-	-	CASSFIVGDEKLFF	TGTGCCAGCAGTTTCATCGTGGGGGATGAAAAACTGTTTTTT